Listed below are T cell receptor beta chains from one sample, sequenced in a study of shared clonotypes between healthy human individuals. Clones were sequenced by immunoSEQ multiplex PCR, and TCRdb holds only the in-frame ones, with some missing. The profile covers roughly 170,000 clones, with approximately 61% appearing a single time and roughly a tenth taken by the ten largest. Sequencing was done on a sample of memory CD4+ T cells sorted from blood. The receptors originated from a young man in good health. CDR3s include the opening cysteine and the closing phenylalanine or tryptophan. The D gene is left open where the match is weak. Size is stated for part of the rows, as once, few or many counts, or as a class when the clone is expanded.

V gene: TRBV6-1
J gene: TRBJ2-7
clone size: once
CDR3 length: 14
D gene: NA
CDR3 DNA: TGTGCCAGCAGTGTATCCAGGGATCCGGGGGAGCAGTACTTC
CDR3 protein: CASSVSRDPGEQYF

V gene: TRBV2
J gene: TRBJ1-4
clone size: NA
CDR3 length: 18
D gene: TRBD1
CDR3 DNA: TGTGCCAGCAGTGACGGCGGGACAGTGCCTCGTAAGAGCGAAAAACTGTTTTTT
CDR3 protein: CASSDGGTVPRKSEKLFF

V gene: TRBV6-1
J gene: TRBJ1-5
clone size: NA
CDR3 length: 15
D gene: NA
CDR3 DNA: TGTGCCAGCAGTGGAGGACACGCAGGGAATCAGCCCCAGCATTTT
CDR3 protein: CASSGGHAGNQPQHF

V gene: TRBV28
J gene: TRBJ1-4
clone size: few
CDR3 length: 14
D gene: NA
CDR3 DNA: TGTGCCAGCTCTCGGGGCACCTTTGGGGAAAAACTGTTTTTT
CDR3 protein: CASSRGTFGEKLFF

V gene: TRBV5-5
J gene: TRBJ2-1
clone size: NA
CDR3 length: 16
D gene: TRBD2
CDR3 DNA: TGTGCCAGCAGCTTGGGGGGTGTACTAGCGGGAGTCGAGCAGTTCTTC
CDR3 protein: CASSLGGVLAGVEQFF

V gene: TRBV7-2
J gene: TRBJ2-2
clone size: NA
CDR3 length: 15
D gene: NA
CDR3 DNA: TGTGCCAGCAGCGCAGGCGGAGGGTACACCGGGGAGCTGTTTTTT
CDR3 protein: CASSAGGGYTGELFF

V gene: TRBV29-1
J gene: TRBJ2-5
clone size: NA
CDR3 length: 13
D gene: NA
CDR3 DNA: TGCAGCGTTACCCCCTTGGCTAGGGAGACCCAGTACTTC
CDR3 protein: CSVTPLARETQYF

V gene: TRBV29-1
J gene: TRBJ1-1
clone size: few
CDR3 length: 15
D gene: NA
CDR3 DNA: TGCAGCGTCGCACCAGGGTGGGGAATGAACACTGAAGCTTTCTTT
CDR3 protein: CSVAPGWGMNTEAFF

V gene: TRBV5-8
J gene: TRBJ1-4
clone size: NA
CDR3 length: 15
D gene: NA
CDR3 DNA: TGTGCCAGCACCCTGAGGGGGGGAGTCGGTGAAAAACTGTTTTTT
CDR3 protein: CASTLRGGVGEKLFF

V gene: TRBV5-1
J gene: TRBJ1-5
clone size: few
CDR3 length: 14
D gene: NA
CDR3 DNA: TGCGCCAGCAGCTTGGAGGGACGGAATCAGCCCCAGCATTTT
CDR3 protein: CASSLEGRNQPQHF